There are a few counts of the clone carrying this T cell receptor beta chain. Antigen unknown. The sample belongs to a study of early T cells in non-severe SARS-CoV-2 infection. Study information: Whole-blood bulk RNA, unsorted, was sequenced, and chains were unpaired. Points from the study as a whole: Using VDJdb, the matching emphasized anti-spike CD8 responses while missing private and CD4 specificities.

The library protocol tagged individual cDNA molecules with unique molecular identifiers. In TCRdb, the 5' RACE reads were re-called with MiXCR into one record per CDR3 protein. Of 50,000 to 65,000 distinct CDR3 sequences in the sample, roughly an eighth were seen once. The germline CDR1 and CDR2 sequences are SEHNR and FQNEAQ (reference sequence). CDR3 length: 16 residues. V lost 5 bases, J lost 6 bases, and 11 bases stayed unmatched. The chain joins TRBV7-9 to TRBJ2-1, with 9 bases matching TRBD1. The sample taken for sequencing was whole blood. The TCR was taken from an adult who was a healthcare worker with PCR-confirmed SARS-CoV-2 infection or an uninfected control (not recorded which). CDR3 protein: CASSPQGALRTNEQFF. CDR3 nucleotide sequence: TGTGCCAGCAGCCCACAGGGGGCCCTACGCACCAATGAGCAGTTCTTC.